These 3 T cell receptor beta chains originate from one sample sequenced in a study of T cell responses to AZD1222 COVID-19 vaccine. Assay: immunoSEQ multiplex PCR; the TCRdb copy retains only in-frame clones and omits some. The sample consists of roughly 120,000 clones, 92% of them appearing once. The sample was peripheral blood, taken on day 0 of AZD1222 vaccination. These TCRs come from an adult in good health.

Here the CDR3 reads CASSVAPSGGGSQSDEQYF. The CDR3 bases are TGTGCCAGCAGCGTAGCTCCATCAGGGGGCGGGAGCCAGTCGGACGAGCAGTACTTC. The chain combines TRBV9 with TRBJ2-7, with a tentative D call TRBD1 (8 bases). Per germline, CDR1 SGDLS and CDR2 YYNGEE. V was trimmed by 0 bases and J by 5 bases, leaving 27 bases between them. The CDR3 spans 19 residues. The whole variable domain, filled in from reference TRBV9 and TRBJ2-7, reads DSGVTQTPKHLITATGQRVTLRCSPRSGDLSVYWYQQSLDQGLQFLIQYYNGEERAKGNILERFSAQQFPDLHSELNLSSLELGDSALYFCASSVAPSGGGSQSDEQYFGPGTRLTVT.

V and J are TRBV10-1 and TRBJ1-1; 7 nucleotides agree with TRBD1. Trimming at V came to 6 bases and at J to 5 bases, leaving 12 bases not matched to a gene. The CDR3 has 15 residues. The germline V gene encodes CDR1 WNHNN and CDR2 SYGVQD (reference sequence). The CDR3 bases are TGCGCCAGCAGGATTCGGGACAGTTGTAAAACTGAAGCTTTCTTT. Protein: CASRIRDSCKTEAFF.

The V call is TRBV10-1, the J call TRBJ2-3, with 9 positions matching TRBD2. With V trimmed by 10 bases and J by 3 bases, 8 bases remained unmatched. Germline V gives CDR1 WNHNN, CDR2 SYGVQD (reference sequence). The length of the CDR3 is 14 residues. The CDR3 here is CAIAGGFGTDTQYF. Here the CDR3 DNA reads TGCGCCATCGCGGGAGGGTTCGGTACAGATACGCAGTATTTT.